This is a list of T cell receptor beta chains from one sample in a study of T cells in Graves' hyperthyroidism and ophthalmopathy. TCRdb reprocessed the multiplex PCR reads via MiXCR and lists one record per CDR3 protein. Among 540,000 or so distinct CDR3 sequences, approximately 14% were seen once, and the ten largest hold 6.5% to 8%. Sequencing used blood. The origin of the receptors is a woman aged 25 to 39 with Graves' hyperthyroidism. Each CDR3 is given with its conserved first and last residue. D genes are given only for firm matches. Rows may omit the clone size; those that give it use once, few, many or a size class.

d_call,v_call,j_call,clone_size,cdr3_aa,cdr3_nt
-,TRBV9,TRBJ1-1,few,CASSVGGDTEAFF,TGTGCCAGCAGCGTAGGGGGGGACACTGAAGCTTTCTTT
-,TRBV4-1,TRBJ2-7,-,CASSQELGHRSSYEQYF,TGCGCCAGCAGCCAAGAATTAGGACACAGAAGCTCCTACGAGCAGTACTTC
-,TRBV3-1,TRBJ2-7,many,CASSQDDRMYEQYF,TGTGCCAGCAGCCAAGATGACAGGATGTACGAGCAGTACTTC
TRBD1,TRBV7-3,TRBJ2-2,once,CASSLLPGTGRDGKLFF,TGTGCCAGCAGCCTCCTTCCCGGGACAGGGAGGGACGGGAAGCTGTTTTTT
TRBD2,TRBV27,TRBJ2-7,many,CASSLTLAGGTSYEQYF,TGTGCCAGCAGTTTAACTCTAGCGGGAGGGACAAGTTACGAGCAGTACTTC
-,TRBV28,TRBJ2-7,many,CASRRVGSSYEQYF,TGTGCCAGCCGCCGCGTGGGAAGCTCCTACGAGCAGTACTTC
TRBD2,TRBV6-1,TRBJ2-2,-,CASRNSGRLTGELFF,TGTGCCAGCAGGAATAGCGGGAGGCTCACCGGGGAGCTGTTTTTT
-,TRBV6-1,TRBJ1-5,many,CASSEGTGGNQPQHF,TGTGCCAGCAGTGAAGGGACGGGAGGCAATCAGCCCCAGCATTTT
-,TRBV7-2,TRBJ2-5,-,CASSLGHKYQETQYF,TGTGCCAGCAGCTTAGGACACAAATACCAAGAGACCCAGTACTTC
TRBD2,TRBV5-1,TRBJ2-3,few,CASSWGLAGGSTDTQYF,TGCGCCAGCAGCTGGGGACTAGCGGGAGGCTCCACAGATACGCAGTATTTT
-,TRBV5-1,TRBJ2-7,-,CASRQERGEQYF,TGCGCCAGCCGACAGGAGCGGGGCGAGCAGTACTTC
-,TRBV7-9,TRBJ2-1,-,CASSRPALGQRYNEQFF,TGTGCCAGCAGCCGACCGGCTTTAGGACAGAGATACAATGAGCAGTTCTTC
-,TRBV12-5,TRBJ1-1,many,CASGLVPGTDMNTEAFF,TGTGCTAGTGGTTTGGTACCCGGGACTGACATGAACACTGAAGCTTTCTTT
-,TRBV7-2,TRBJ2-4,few,CASSLGSGYIQYF,TGTGCCAGCAGCTTAGGCTCGGGATACATTCAGTACTTC
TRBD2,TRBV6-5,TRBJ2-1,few,CASSYLGLAGEVEQFF,TGTGCCAGCAGTTACTTGGGACTAGCGGGAGAGGTTGAGCAGTTCTTC
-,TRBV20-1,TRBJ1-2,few,CSARDGAAGYTF,TGCAGTGCTAGAGATGGAGCGGCTGGCTACACCTTC
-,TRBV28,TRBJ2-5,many,CASSPQRWQETQYF,TGTGCCAGCAGTCCCCAGAGATGGCAAGAGACCCAGTACTTC
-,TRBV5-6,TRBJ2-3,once,CASSLRGITDTQYF,TGTGCCAGCAGCTTGCGAGGTATCACAGATACGCAGTATTTT
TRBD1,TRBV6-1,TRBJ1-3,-,CASRSRGTGNTIYF,TGTGCCAGCAGGAGCAGGGGGACTGGAAACACCATATATTTT
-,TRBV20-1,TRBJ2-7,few,CSASPAGTSYEQYF,TGCAGTGCTAGCCCGGCCGGTACTTCCTACGAGCAGTACTTC
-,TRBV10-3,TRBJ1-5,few,CAISDGRNQPQHF,TGTGCCATCAGTGACGGCCGCAATCAGCCCCAGCATTTT
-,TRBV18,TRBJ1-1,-,CASSPQEGVVEKAFF,TGTGCCAGCTCACCACAGGAGGGGGTAGTGGAAAAAGCTTTCTTT
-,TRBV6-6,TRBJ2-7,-,CASSYSSRGGREQYF,TGTGCCAGCAGTTACTCTTCTAGGGGGGGTCGCGAGCAGTACTTC
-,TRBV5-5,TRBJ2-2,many,CASSLAGTNTGELFF,TGTGCCAGCAGCTTAGCCGGGACCAACACCGGGGAGCTGTTTTTT
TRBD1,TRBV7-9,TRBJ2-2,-,CASSLARTGGTGELFF,TGTGCCAGCAGCTTAGCAAGGACAGGGGGCACCGGGGAGCTGTTTTTT
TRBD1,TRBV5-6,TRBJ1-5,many,CASSLRTGTGNQPQHF,TGTGCCAGCAGCTTGCGCACCGGGACAGGGAATCAGCCCCAGCATTTT
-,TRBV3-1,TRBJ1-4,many,CASSQYDSGDEKLFF,TGTGCCAGCAGCCAATACGACAGCGGTGATGAAAAACTGTTTTTT
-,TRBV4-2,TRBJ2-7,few,CASSPATSTSYEQYF,TGTGCCAGCAGCCCTGCAACTAGCACTTCCTACGAGCAGTACTTC
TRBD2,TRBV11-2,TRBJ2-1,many,CASSLQGSGTSYNEQFF,TGTGCCAGCAGCTTACAAGGTAGCGGGACCTCCTACAATGAGCAGTTCTTC
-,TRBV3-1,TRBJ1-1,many,CASSQDGQPRTEAFF,TGTGCCAGCAGCCAAGATGGTCAGCCTAGGACTGAAGCTTTCTTT
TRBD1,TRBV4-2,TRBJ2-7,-,CASSPSDRVYEQYF,TGTGCCAGCAGCCCCTCGGACAGGGTGTACGAGCAGTACTTC
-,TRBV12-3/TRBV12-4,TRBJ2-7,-,CASSRSTSYEQYF,TGTGCCAGCAGCCGCTCGACTTCCTACGAGCAGTACTTC
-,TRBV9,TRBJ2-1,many,CASSVDAAPSREQFF,TGTGCCAGCAGCGTAGACGCTGCCCCTTCTCGGGAGCAGTTCTTC
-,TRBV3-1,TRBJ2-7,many,CASSRLGVSESYEQYF,TGTGCCAGCAGCCGCCTTGGGGTTAGTGAATCCTACGAGCAGTACTTC
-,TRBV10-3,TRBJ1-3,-,CAISESRTRGNTIYF,TGTGCCATCAGTGAGTCGCGGACGCGAGGAAACACCATATATTTT
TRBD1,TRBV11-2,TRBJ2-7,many,CASSLRTGGGEQYF,TGTGCCAGCAGCTTAAGGACAGGGGGTGGGGAGCAGTACTTC
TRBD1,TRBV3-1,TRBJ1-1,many,CASSPKGQGLNTEAFF,TGTGCCAGCAGCCCAAAAGGACAGGGCCTGAACACTGAAGCTTTCTTT
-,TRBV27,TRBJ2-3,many,CASSPRYRGGSTDTQYF,TGTGCCAGCAGTCCCCGATATCGGGGCGGGAGCACAGATACGCAGTATTTT
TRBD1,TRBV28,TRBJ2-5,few,CASTDRGWRTQYF,TGTGCCAGCACCGACAGGGGTTGGAGGACCCAGTACTTC
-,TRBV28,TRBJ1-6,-,CASSLYLKTHSPLHF,TGTGCCAGCAGTTTATATCTCAAGACACATTCACCCCTCCACTTT
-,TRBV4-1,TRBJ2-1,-,CASSQDGAVSSYNNEQFF,TGCGCCAGCAGCCAAGATGGGGCAGTTTCCTCTTACAACAATGAGCAGTTCTTC
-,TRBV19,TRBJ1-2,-,CASSIFVRDYGYTF,TGTGCCAGTAGTATTTTTGTCAGGGACTATGGCTACACCTTC
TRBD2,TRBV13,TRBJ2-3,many,CASSLRSGRDYTQYF,TGTGCCAGCAGCTTACGTAGCGGGAGAGACTATACGCAGTATTTT
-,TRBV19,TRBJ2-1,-,CASKEGRRSNEQFF,TGTGCCAGTAAGGAGGGGAGGCGTAGCAATGAGCAGTTCTTC
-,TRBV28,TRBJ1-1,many,CASSLGGRSNTEAFF,TGTGCCAGCAGTTTAGGGGGGCGTTCGAACACTGAAGCTTTCTTT
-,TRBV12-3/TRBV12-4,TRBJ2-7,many,CASSLVAALSEQYF,TGTGCCAGCAGTTTGGTAGCGGCCCTCTCCGAGCAGTACTTC
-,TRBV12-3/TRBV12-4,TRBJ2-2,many,CASSFDPFRNTGELFF,TGTGCCAGCAGTTTTGACCCATTCAGGAACACCGGGGAGCTGTTTTTT
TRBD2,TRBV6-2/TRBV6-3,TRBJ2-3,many,CASRGAGLAGVADTQYF,TGTGCCAGCAGAGGAGCGGGACTAGCGGGAGTAGCAGATACGCAGTATTTT
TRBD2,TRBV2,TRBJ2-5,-,CASNERAGGETQYF,TGTGCCAGCAACGAACGAGCGGGAGGGGAGACCCAGTACTTC
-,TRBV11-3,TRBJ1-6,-,CASSLRGYNSPLHF,TGTGCCAGCAGCTTAAGAGGGTATAATTCACCCCTCCACTTT
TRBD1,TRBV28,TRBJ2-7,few,CASSLADREPYEQYF,TGTGCCAGCAGTTTAGCGGACAGGGAGCCCTACGAGCAGTACTTC
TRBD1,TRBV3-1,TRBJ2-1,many,CASSQGTGGSVFHNEQFF,TGTGCCAGCAGCCAAGGGACAGGGGGTTCCGTATTCCACAATGAGCAGTTCTTC
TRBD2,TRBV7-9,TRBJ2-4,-,CASSSPEGTSAHLAKNIQYF,TGTGCCAGCAGCTCTCCCGAAGGGACTAGCGCGCATCTAGCCAAAAACATTCAGTACTTC